The T cell receptor beta chain under discussion was sequenced for a study of blood T cell repertoires in COVID-19. The J segment lost 8 bases and the V segment lost 5 bases, leaving 5 bases of the junction unmatched. This CDR3 spans 11 amino acids. Germline V gene data show CDR1 as DFQATT and CDR2 as SNEGSKA (reference sequence). In the original processing: Amplifying reference gene primers gave estimates of nucleated cell counts. Assay: immunoSEQ multiplex PCR; the TCRdb copy retains only in-frame clones and omits some. V, J and clone size were drawn from that table, and D and trimming were deduced from the DNA. The sample holds over 150,000 clones, roughly 84% seen once.

Sequenced sample: peripheral blood. This receptor was taken from a woman in her thirties or forties with COVID-19, enrolled during active disease. This chain links TRBV20-1 with TRBJ1-2, with 7 bases fitting TRBD1. CDR3 in amino acids: CSARQGSGYTF. The DNA of the CDR3 is TGCAGTGCTCGACAGGGAAGCGGCTACACCTTC.